Sequencing of this T cell receptor (beta chain) was carried out in a study of T cells in tuberculosis. For the study at large: This South African cohort compared adolescents with or without latent tuberculosis against adults with active tuberculosis.

Germline V gene sequence: CDR1 SGHNT, CDR2 YYREEE (reference sequence). The CDR3 contains 13 residues. With respect to this clone: At one boundary the junction diverges from the germline segment, which might be a read error.

Profiling relied on immunoSEQ multiplex PCR, and the TCRdb table lists in-frame clones only, not all of them. The sample shows roughly 19,000 clones, 75% to 90% of them seen only once. V gene TRBV5-4 combines with J gene TRBJ2-3; 7 nucleotides match TRBD1. Sequenced material: PBMCs. The receptor was isolated from a donor between 10 and 35 years old with latent tuberculosis or without tuberculosis infection. CDR3 loop: CASSLEGGLTQYF. The CDR3 DNA reads as TGTGCCAGTAGCTTGGAAGGGGGCCTCACGCAGTATTTT.